This is a list of T cell receptor beta chains from one sample in a study of shared clonotypes between healthy human individuals. TCRdb's copy holds only in-frame clones and misses some; the assay was immunoSEQ multiplex PCR. Here the sample spans about 510,000 clones, 90% to 97% being singletons. What was sequenced was naive CD4+ T cells sorted from blood. The receptors originated from a woman aged 25 to 39 in good health. Each CDR3 is given with its conserved first and last residue. The order of the fields is J gene, V gene, CDR3 length, CDR3 protein.

TRBJ2-7,TRBV5-1,15,CASSLGQGNYYEQYF
TRBJ2-2,TRBV5-1,18,CASSLEKGLAGPTGELFF
TRBJ1-1,TRBV30,13,CAWSPTLREGAFF
TRBJ1-1,TRBV9,13,CASSSRMNTEAFF
TRBJ1-2,TRBV7-1,14,CASSRRQGAHGYTF
TRBJ1-5,TRBV28,11,CASSLRQPQHF
TRBJ2-7,TRBV27,16,CASSLSFLSPGYEQYF
TRBJ1-5,TRBV10-3,14,CAISERGGNQPQHF
TRBJ1-5,TRBV5-4,13,CASSLQGDQPQHF
TRBJ1-2,TRBV18,15,CASSPPVPDIYGYTF
TRBJ2-1,TRBV7-2,15,CASSLGLAGSNEQFF
TRBJ2-7,TRBV29-1,13,CSVEVAPSYEQYF
TRBJ1-4,TRBV27,17,CASSLRGVKATNEKLFF
TRBJ2-7,TRBV6-1,14,CASSGLAVDYEQYF
TRBJ2-2,TRBV6-6,16,CASSYRTGRGGGELFF
TRBJ2-1,TRBV5-1,15,CASSSLAGAYNEQFF
TRBJ2-2,TRBV4-1,17,CASSQGASVDSTGELFF
TRBJ2-1,TRBV9,17,CASSVGLAGSSYNEQFF
TRBJ2-2,TRBV7-9,13,CASSLQGTGELFF
TRBJ2-1,TRBV7-9,13,CASSPDSGRALFF
TRBJ2-5,TRBV2,13,CASRNRGRETQYF
TRBJ1-1,TRBV20-1,11,CSAPGNTEAFF
TRBJ2-7,TRBV2,15,CASSLPGLAGYEQYF
TRBJ1-1,TRBV29-1,10,CSGRGTEAFF
TRBJ2-7,TRBV5-1,15,CASSPTGGSQYEQYF
TRBJ1-1,TRBV11-2,16,CASSLGAGRGVTEAFF
TRBJ2-1,TRBV28,14,CASSLGGRAREQFF
TRBJ2-5,TRBV19,14,CASRAAGHEKTQYF
TRBJ2-3,TRBV4-1,16,CASSRETSGVPDTQYF
TRBJ2-1,TRBV5-1,14,CASSFPGEGSEQFF
TRBJ2-1,TRBV28,13,CASSFAGRGEQFF
TRBJ2-1,TRBV5-8,15,CASSLGGVSYNEQFF
TRBJ2-5,TRBV6-6,14,CASSQQGAGETQYF
TRBJ2-7,TRBV18,14,CASSPETSGYEQYF
TRBJ2-7,TRBV7-9,11,CASSLAHEQYF
TRBJ1-3,TRBV7-7,15,CASSLGSATGNTIYF
TRBJ1-5,TRBV2,13,CATNKESNQPQHF
TRBJ1-1,TRBV5-1,13,CASRRGGNTEAFF
TRBJ1-4,TRBV7-2,16,CASSSNIQGWNEKLFF
TRBJ1-1,TRBV18,15,CASSHRPRENTEAFF
TRBJ1-1,TRBV28,16,CASSFPAGGPNTEAFF